The present entry profiles one T cell receptor (beta chain) with its context. Its target is unknown. The sample comes from a study of cytomegalovirus exposure and HLA in healthy donors. Whole-study results and caveats: The productive fraction for most TCR beta V segments was about 90% or about 30% in an earlier analysis. It was only CMV serostatus that was available as immune exposure information.

In the PCR, 60 Vbeta and 13 Jbeta primers were used. Using immunoSEQ multiplex PCR, the repertoire was profiled, and TCRdb retains in-frame clones only, with some absent. The profile shows some 160,000 clones, roughly 75% of them singletons. CDR1 and CDR2 from the germline V gene are MNHEY and SVGAGI. The length of the CDR3 is 11 residues. The sequence derives from a man between 35 and 55 years old in good health and CMV-seronegative. The sequenced sample was PBMCs. The chain recombines TRBV6-5 with TRBJ2-5; a weak D match, TRBD2 (6 bases). The end of the DNA aligns better with TRBJ2-7, so the J call may be wrong. CDR3 bases: TGTGCCAGCAGTCCGGGGGACGAGCAGTACTTC. Its translation is CASSPGDEQYF.